A selection of T cell receptor beta chains follows, all from one sample in a study of blood T cell repertoires in COVID-19. Data came from immunoSEQ multiplex PCR; TCRdb stores just in-frame clones and leaves some out. The sample yields more than 200,000 clones, about 80% seen once. Sample: peripheral blood. All receptors derive from a middle-aged man with active or convalescent COVID-19. The CDR3 runs from the conserved cysteine through the conserved F or W. The D gene is left open where the match is weak. The listing skips clone size in some rows; elsewhere it reads once, few, many or a size class.

TRBV5-6	TRBD1	16	-	TRBJ1-4	CASSSIIRDRNEKLFF	TGTGCCAGCAGCTCCATCATCCGGGACAGAAATGAAAAACTGTTTTTT
TRBV10-2	-	12	-	TRBJ2-5	CASSANDETQYF	TGCGCCAGCAGTGCTAATGATGAGACCCAGTACTTC
TRBV6-5	-	16	-	TRBJ2-7	CASSWTEDSLSYEQYF	TGTGCCAGCAGTTGGACCGAGGACAGCCTCTCCTACGAGCAGTACTTC
TRBV28	TRBD1	15	-	TRBJ1-1	CASSLGQGKGTEAFF	TGTGCCAGCAGTTTGGGACAGGGGAAAGGAACTGAAGCTTTCTTT
TRBV20-1	-	10	few	TRBJ2-7	CSGQSYEQYF	TGCAGCGGACAGTCCTACGAGCAGTACTTC
TRBV23-1	-	10	-	TRBJ1-2	CASSPCGYTF	TGCGCCAGCAGCCCCTGTGGCTACACCTTC
TRBV27	TRBD1	15	-	TRBJ1-5	CASSLGTASNQPQHF	TGTGCCAGCAGTTTAGGGACAGCAAGCAATCAGCCCCAGCATTTT
TRBV11-3	TRBD2	17	-	TRBJ2-3	CASSLTSGGPGTDTQYF	TGTGCCAGCAGCTTAACTAGCGGGGGGCCGGGCACAGATACGCAGTATTTT
TRBV7-7	-	15	-	TRBJ2-3	CASSPYGGMRDTQYF	TGTGCCAGCAGCCCCTATGGGGGGATGAGAGATACGCAGTATTTT
TRBV4-2	TRBD1	15	-	TRBJ2-7	CASSQVEDREYEQYF	TGTGCCAGCAGCCAAGTAGAGGACAGGGAGTACGAGCAGTACTTC
TRBV4-1	-	14	-	TRBJ1-1	CASSQWFGDTEAFF	TGCGCCAGCAGCCAGTGGTTCGGGGACACTGAAGCTTTCTTT
TRBV19	-	14	-	TRBJ1-4	CASSIRGINEKLFF	TGTGCCAGTAGTATTAGGGGGATTAATGAAAAACTGTTTTTT
TRBV19	-	15	-	TRBJ1-2	CASSMEYRLSIGYTF	TGTGCCAGTAGTATGGAGTACAGGCTTAGCATTGGCTACACCTTC
TRBV7-9	TRBD2	17	many	TRBJ2-3	CASSLGVAGGRTDTQYF	TGTGCCAGCAGCTTAGGAGTAGCGGGGGGTCGCACAGATACGCAGTATTTT
TRBV19	TRBD1	14	-	TRBJ1-2	CASSITTGGSGYTF	TGTGCCAGTAGTATAACTACAGGGGGCTCTGGCTACACCTTC
TRBV9	TRBD1	17	-	TRBJ2-1	CASSVEQTGRLYNEQFF	TGTGCCAGCAGCGTAGAACAGACAGGGAGACTTTACAATGAGCAGTTCTTC
TRBV19	TRBD1	13	once	TRBJ1-1	CASSMGQVPEAFF	TGTGCCAGTAGTATGGGACAGGTCCCTGAAGCTTTCTTT
TRBV5-1	-	15	-	TRBJ2-7	CASSATSTRFYEQYF	TGCGCCAGCAGCGCCACCTCAACTAGGTTCTACGAGCAGTACTTC
TRBV6-5	-	14	-	TRBJ1-2	CASKTGPANYGYTF	TGTGCCAGCAAGACAGGACCCGCTAACTATGGCTACACCTTC
TRBV30	TRBD1	15	once	TRBJ1-4	CAWTGTGERDEKLFF	TGTGCCTGGACCGGGACAGGGGAGAGGGACGAAAAACTGTTTTTT
TRBV5-4	TRBD1	13	-	TRBJ1-5	CASSLGQGQPQHF	TGTGCCAGCAGCTTGGGACAGGGTCAGCCCCAGCATTTT
TRBV19	-	13	-	TRBJ1-2	CASSIGVTVLHTF	TGTGCCAGTAGTATAGGTGTGACAGTTTTACACACCTTC
TRBV30	-	10	-	TRBJ1-2	CAWGPGGYTF	TGTGCCTGGGGTCCGGGGGGCTACACCTTC
TRBV7-2	-	13	-	TRBJ2-5	CASSLVRGETQYF	TGTGCCAGCAGCTTAGTGCGCGGGGAGACCCAGTACTTC
TRBV5-5	-	15	few	TRBJ1-2	CASSGEQGVIYGYTF	TGTGCCAGCAGCGGGGAACAGGGAGTGATCTATGGCTACACCTTC
TRBV4-1	-	15	-	TRBJ2-7	CASSLSRDTVGEQYF	TGCGCCAGCAGCCTAAGCCGGGACACGGTGGGAGAGCAGTACTTC
TRBV27	-	13	-	TRBJ1-1	CASGWGDRTEAFF	TGTGCCAGCGGGTGGGGGGACCGCACTGAAGCTTTCTTT
TRBV5-1	TRBD1	14	-	TRBJ2-7	CASSLGTGPYEQYF	TGCGCCAGCAGCTTGGGGACAGGACCCTACGAGCAGTACTTC
TRBV9	TRBD1	17	-	TRBJ2-2	CASRGPTGGANTGELFF	TGTGCCAGCAGGGGCCCTACAGGGGGCGCGAACACCGGGGAGCTGTTTTTT
TRBV3-1/TRBV3-2	-	15	-	TRBJ2-7	CASSPPGLGGIQQYF	TGTGCCAGCAGCCCACCGGGACTAGGGGGCATACAGCAGTACTTC
TRBV7-2	-	13	once	TRBJ1-2	CASNRGASESYTF	TGTGCCAGCAACCGTGGGGCCTCCGAGAGCTACACCTTC
TRBV19	TRBD1	17	-	TRBJ1-5	CASKHGTGSGWNQPQHF	TGTGCCAGTAAACACGGGACAGGGTCTGGATGGAATCAGCCCCAGCATTTT
TRBV15	TRBD2	15	once	TRBJ2-7	CATSREASGSYEQYF	TGTGCCACCAGCAGAGAGGCTAGCGGGAGCTACGAGCAGTACTTC
TRBV2	TRBD1	14	-	TRBJ1-1	CASREGQGTAEAFF	TGTGCCAGCAGGGAAGGACAGGGAACGGCTGAAGCTTTCTTT